The 22 T cell receptor beta chains given below trace back to one sample, sequenced in a study of T cell changes during pregnancy in multiple sclerosis. Some clones are missing from TCRdb's copy, which holds only in-frame ones; the method was immunoSEQ multiplex PCR. The repertoire has tens of thousands of clones, just over 90% of them found once; the top ten carry about 1.7%. The sequenced sample was peripheral blood, obtained after pregnancy. Receptors originate from a female donor with multiple sclerosis, enrolled in a pregnancy study.

The chain links TRBV29-1 to TRBJ2-1; TRBD2 matches 7 bases. With 4 bases clipped from V and 5 bases from J, the junction kept 11 bases outside the gene matches. The germline V gene encodes CDR1 SQVTM and CDR2 ANQGSEA. The CDR3 consists of 15 residues. The CDR3 bases are TGCAGCGTTGTTAAGTTAGCTAGCGGTAACAATGAGCAGTTCTTC. Translated: CSVVKLASGNNEQFF.

DNA for the CDR3: TGCGCCAAGAACAGGTCCTGCTCTGGGGCCAACGTCCTGACTTTC. Its protein product is CAKNRSCSGANVLTF. The chain employs TRBV5-1 and TRBJ2-6; TRBD1 is a possible D gene (5 bases). The length of the CDR3 is 15 residues. The germline V gene has CDR1 SGHRS and CDR2 YFSETQ. With 9 bases removed from V and 0 bases from J, the gap between germline ends came to 13 bases.

This chain connects TRBV6-5 to TRBJ2-7, with 8 nucleotides matching TRBD2. The CDR3 has 15 residues. V dropped 5 bases and J dropped 1; count of bases not matched to a gene: 7. CDR1 and CDR2 from the germline V gene are MNHEY and SVGAGI. CDR3 residues: CASSSKREWSYEQYF. CDR3 coding DNA: TGTGCCAGCAGTAGCAAGCGGGAGTGGTCCTACGAGCAGTACTTC.

The chain carries TRBV29-1 and TRBJ2-2, with 10 bases identical to TRBD1. The CDR3 sequence is 13 residues long. The germline V gene encodes CDR1 SQVTM and CDR2 ANQGSEA. V lost 3 bases, J lost 6 bases, and 1 base stayed unmatched. The chain's CDR3 is CSVEGQGSGELFF. The CDR3 DNA reads TGCAGCGTTGAGGGACAGGGGTCCGGGGAGCTGTTTTTT.

This clone was observed a handful of times. The chain links TRBV28 to TRBJ2-7; maybe TRBD2 (7 bases). There are 13 residues in the CDR3. The germline CDR1 and CDR2 sequences are MDHEN and SYDVKM. V lost 6 bases and J 7 bases, leaving 16 bases between the germline ends. For the CDR3, the DNA is TGTGCCAGCAGGTCCGGGGGGCGGTTTGAGCAGTACTTC. Its protein is CASRSGGRFEQYF.

The V and J genes are TRBV5-5 and TRBJ2-7; TRBD2 might be the D (6 bases). Germline-derived CDR1 and CDR2 are SGHKS and YYEKEE (reference sequence). V was shortened by 0 bases and J by 0 bases, with 10 bases between the two germline ends. The CDR3 loop spans 15 amino acids. The CDR3 loop reads CASSLDGSTSYEQYF. The CDR3 coding sequence is TGTGCCAGCAGCTTGGACGGGAGCACCTCCTACGAGCAGTACTTC.

The gene calls are TRBV7-9 and TRBJ2-7; TRBD1 might be the D (6 bases). This CDR3 contains 14 residues. V was trimmed by 3 bases and J by 3 bases, leaving 12 bases between them. Germline V CDR1 and CDR2: SEHNR, FQNEAQ (reference sequence). DNA of the CDR3: TGTGCCAGCAGCTTCCGGGACACTTTCTACGAGCAGTACTTC. It translates to CASSFRDTFYEQYF.

The chain recombines TRBV28 with TRBJ1-4, with D possibly being TRBD1 (5 bases). The CDR3 is made up of 14 amino acids. Germline V gene lookup returns CDR1 MDHEN and CDR2 SYDVKM. With 6 bases removed from V and 6 bases from J, the gap between germline ends came to 14 bases. This CDR3 is CASSPSGGDEKLFF. The DNA of the CDR3 is TGTGCCAGCAGCCCTTCGGGGGGAGATGAAAAACTGTTTTTT.

CDR3 protein: CASSYKGDEQYF. In DNA form, the CDR3 reads TGTGCCAGCAGTTATAAAGGAGACGAGCAGTACTTC. V and J are TRBV6-6 and TRBJ2-7; no clear D. Germline CDR1 reads MNHNY; CDR2 reads SVGAGI (reference sequence). V was clipped by 3 bases and J by 5 bases, with 8 bases between them. CDR3 length: 12 amino acids.

This clone was recorded once. The genes are TRBV11-2 and TRBJ2-7; unclear D gene. The CDR3 spans 13 residues. V was clipped by 0 bases and J by 3 bases, with 6 bases between them. The germline V gene has CDR1 SGHAT and CDR2 FQNNGV. The CDR3 protein is CASSLDRIYEQYF. CDR3 coding DNA: TGTGCCAGCAGCTTAGACAGGATCTACGAGCAGTACTTC. Based on the CDR3 plus reference TRBV11-2 and TRBJ2-7, the full variable domain is EAGVAQSPRYKIIEKRQSVAFWCNPISGHATLYWYQQILGQGPKLLIQFQNNGVVDDSQLPKDRFSAERLKGVDSTLKIQPAKLEDSAVYLCASSLDRIYEQYFGPGTRLTVT.

The V and J genes are TRBV5-4 and TRBJ2-7; TRBD2 matches 11 bases. Germline values: CDR1 SGHNT, CDR2 YYREEE (reference sequence). The V segment lost 4 bases and the J segment 0 bases; nucleotides outside the gene matches: 9. The CDR3 runs 17 residues. DNA of the CDR3: TGTGCCAGCAGCCGCACAGTAGCGGGAGGGAACTCCTACGAGCAGTACTTC. Amino acids: CASSRTVAGGNSYEQYF.

This clone was detected once. This same CDR3 is encoded by further DNA sequences in the sample. This sequence joins TRBV18 and TRBJ2-1; D perhaps matches TRBD1 (5 bases). Germline V CDR1 and CDR2: KGHSH, LQKENI. The CDR3 is 15 residues long. With 3 bases removed from V and 6 bases from J, the gap between germline ends came to 15 bases. CDR3 in DNA: TGTGCCAGCTCACCTCTGGGGCATTCACTCAATGAGCAGTTCTTC. This encodes CASSPLGHSLNEQFF. The full variable domain, its missing parts supplied by reference TRBV18 and TRBJ2-1, is NAGVMQNPRHLVRRRGQEARLRCSPMKGHSHVYWYRQLPEEGLKFMVYLQKENIIDESGMPKERFSAEFPKEGPSILRIQQVVRGDSAAYFCASSPLGHSLNEQFFGPGTRLTVL.

DNA of the CDR3: TGTGCCAGCAGCCCTTACGCCGGGACAGGGGGTTTTGGCACTGAAGCTTTCTTT. Its translation is CASSPYAGTGGFGTEAFF. The J gene is TRBJ1-1, the V gene TRBV2; 11 nucleotides align to TRBD1. V lost 6 bases to trimming and J lost 4 bases; unmatched junction nucleotides: 16. The germline gives CDR1 SNHLY, CDR2 FYNNEI. This CDR3 region has 18 residues.

In regard to this clone: Other DNA sequences in the same sample also yield this CDR3. The chain combines TRBV27 with TRBJ2-7; the D gene is possibly TRBD1 (5 bases). The V end lost 0 bases, the J end lost 4 bases, and 7 bases lay between the germline ends. CDR1 is MNHEY and CDR2 is SMNVEV in the germline V gene (reference sequence). The CDR3 loop spans 13 amino acids. The CDR3 region has the DNA TGTGCCAGCAGTTTATCCCAGGGTTACGAGCAGTACTTC. Encoded protein: CASSLSQGYEQYF.

V is TRBV19 and J is TRBJ2-1; TRBD1 aligns across 10 bases. Germline V gene sequence: CDR1 LNHDA, CDR2 SQIVND (reference sequence). The CDR3 sequence is 16 residues long. J gave up 3 bases and V 4 bases, and 6 bases lay outside the gene matches. The CDR3 sequence is CASSRSRTGGYNEQFF. The CDR3 DNA reads TGTGCCAGTAGTAGGTCCCGGACAGGGGGCTACAATGAGCAGTTCTTC.

The rearrangement joins TRBV7-9 to TRBJ1-1; D is unclear. The CDR3 consists of 12 residues. V shed 3 bases and J shed 5 bases, with 7 bases lying between them. Germline assignment: CDR1 SEHNR and CDR2 FQNEAQ (reference sequence). The CDR3 loop is CASSFIPTEAFF. The CDR3 nucleotides are TGTGCCAGCAGCTTTATCCCGACTGAAGCTTTCTTT. Variable domain in full (rest from reference TRBV7-9 and TRBJ1-1): DTGVSQNPRHKITKRGQNVTFRCDPISEHNRLYWYRQTLGQGPEFLTYFQNEAQLEKSRLLSDRFSAERPKGSFSTLEIQRTEQGDSAMYLCASSFIPTEAFFGQGTRLTVV.

The table lists this clone with a count of one. This rearrangement joins TRBV5-4 to TRBJ2-7; 9 bases line up with TRBD2. J was trimmed by 3 bases and V by 3 bases; bases with no gene match: 7. Germline V lookup: CDR1 SGHNT, CDR2 YYREEE (reference sequence). The CDR3 sequence is 15 residues long. The CDR3 coding sequence is TGTGCCAGCAGCTCCGGGTTAGCGGGGGTCTACGAGCAGTACTTC. Translating it yields CASSSGLAGVYEQYF. The full variable domain, rest sourced from reference TRBV5-4 and TRBJ2-7, is ETGVTQSPTHLIKTRGQQVTLRCSSQSGHNTVSWYQQALGQGPQFIFQYYREEENGRGNFPPRFSGLQFPNYSSELNVNALELDDSALYLCASSSGLAGVYEQYFGPGTRLTVT.

The chain recombines TRBV11-1 with TRBJ2-5; TRBD2 matches 7 bases. The CDR3 length is 13 residues. Germline V gives CDR1 SGHAT, CDR2 FQDESV (reference sequence). V shed 4 bases and J 5 bases; nucleotides not matched to a gene: 4. The CDR3, as DNA: TGTGCCAGCAGCTCCGGGGGGTCGGAGACCCAGTACTTC. It is translated as CASSSGGSETQYF.

The CDR3: CASRGVGYQETQYF. CDR3 in DNA: TGTGCCAGTCGGGGAGTCGGGTACCAAGAGACCCAGTACTTC. This chain connects TRBV6-1 to TRBJ2-5, with a tentative D call TRBD2 (5 bases). Trimming removed 9 bases at V and 0 bases at J, with 14 bases between. This CDR3 comprises 14 residues. Germline-derived CDR1 and CDR2 are MNHNS and SASEGT.

The chain employs TRBV28 and TRBJ2-1; 10 nucleotides match TRBD2. CDR1 is MDHEN, CDR2 SYDVKM, per germline. V was clipped by 7 bases and J by 8 bases; unmatched bases: 8. This CDR3 has 14 residues. CDR3 sequence (DNA): TGTGCCAGCATGACTAGCGGGCCGGGAGATGAGCAGTTCTTC. Amino acid sequence: CASMTSGPGDEQFF.

The chain is built from TRBV28 and TRBJ2-2; 15 nucleotides match TRBD2. This CDR3 comprises 15 residues. V lost 4 bases and J lost 8; bases outside the gene matches: 2. In germline, CDR1 is MDHEN, CDR2 SYDVKM. The CDR3 nucleotides are TGTGCCAGCAGTTCTGGGACTAGCGGGAGGGGGGAGCTGTTTTTT. It specifies CASSSGTSGRGELFF.

This chain joins TRBV5-1 and TRBJ1-2; 9 nucleotides match TRBD1. The CDR3 extends over 14 amino acids. The V gene's germline CDR1 is SGHRS and CDR2 YFSETQ. V shed 0 bases, J shed 7 bases, and the junction held 4 bases outside the gene matches. This chain's CDR3 is CASSLEGQGSGYTF. The CDR3 DNA follows: TGCGCCAGCAGCTTGGAGGGACAGGGCTCTGGCTACACCTTC.